The following is a T cell receptor (beta chain) sequence with its context. The antigen remains undetermined. Treatment of the sample: some 20 received Ad26.COV2.S at low or high dose, single or two shots; roughly five received placebo; per-sample allocation not given. The study sampled participants on day 63 after the first vaccine or placebo injection. The table came from immunoSEQ multiplex PCR; TCRdb's copy has only in-frame clones and leaves some out. The repertoire includes about 470,000 clones, about nine tenths of them detected once, and more than 3.5% sits in the top ten. The data are from a study of Ad26.COV2.S vaccination and SARS-CoV-2 variants. Overall study results and limits: Vaccine recipients posted higher spike-specific TCR breadth than their placebo counterparts.

Germline V lookup: CDR1 LNHDA, CDR2 SQIVND (reference sequence). The CDR3 spans 16 residues. The ends were cut back, 8 bases at V and 0 bases at J, with 17 bases in the middle. The chain carries TRBV19 and TRBJ1-5; D gene uncertain. The clonotype comes from a person aged 18-65 years who received the Ad26.COV2.S COVID-19 vaccine or a placebo. Source: peripheral blood, taken in a trial of Ad26.COV2.S vaccine versus placebo. This CDR3 is CASSIGGSYSNQPQHF. The DNA of the CDR3 is TGTGCCAGTTCCATAGGAGGGAGTTATAGCAATCAGCCCCAGCATTTT.